This TCR beta chain was documented in a study of cytomegalovirus exposure and HLA in healthy donors. PCR primers comprised 60 Vbeta and 13 Jbeta primers. TCRdb's copy holds only in-frame clones and misses some; the assay was immunoSEQ multiplex PCR. In the table there are more than 130,000 clones, nearly 80% of which are singletons. The J segment lost 4 bases and the V segment lost 6 bases, leaving 10 bases of the junction unmatched. The germline CDR1 and CDR2 sequences are MDHEN and SYDVKM. The CDR3 consists of 16 residues. This sequence originates from a male donor in good health and CMV-seronegative. The chain couples TRBV28 to TRBJ2-3; 10 bases line up with TRBD2. The sample taken for sequencing was PBMCs. CDR3 coding DNA: TGTGCCAGCAGCCAAAGCGGGGGGGCCGCCCCAGATACGCAGTATTTT. It translates to CASSQSGGAAPDTQYF.